A single sample is the source of the 14 T cell receptor beta chains below, sequenced in a study of radiation and T cells in renal cell carcinoma. TCRdb's copy holds only in-frame clones and misses some; the assay was immunoSEQ multiplex PCR. The sample has about 78,000 clones, roughly nine tenths seen once. Time point given: blood 4 weeks post-SBRT, at nephrectomy. Treatment of the sample: 15 Gy SBRT to primary tumor, nephrectomy 4 weeks later. The sequencing here drew on blood, taken from a patient whose treatment included radiotherapy and nephrectomy. These receptor sequences come from a woman in her 70s with renal cell carcinoma.

The chain carries TRBV7-9 and TRBJ1-2; 7 nucleotides align to TRBD1. J gave up 8 bases and V 2 bases, and 17 bases lay outside the gene matches. This CDR3 is 17 amino acids long. The germline CDR1 and CDR2 sequences are SEHNR and FQNEAQ (reference sequence). The CDR3 loop reads CASSLTGAGALAGGYTF. CDR3 sequence (DNA): TGTGCCAGCAGCTTAACAGGGGCGGGGGCCCTCGCAGGGGGCTACACCTTC.

This chain uses TRBV30 with TRBJ2-5; maybe TRBD2 (6 bases). Judging by the DNA end, TRBJ2-7 fits better; the J call may be wrong. CDR1 and CDR2 (germline): GTSNPN, SVGIG (reference sequence). This CDR3 contains 12 residues. CDR3 sequence: CAWGYSGYEQYF. CDR3 nucleotides: TGTGCCTGGGGTTATAGCGGCTACGAGCAGTACTTC.

This clone showed up just once. The chain joins TRBV6-1 to TRBJ2-7; D might be TRBD1 (6 bases). Trimming took 1 base from V and 3 from J, leaving 16 bases between them. CDR1 is MNHNS, CDR2 SASEGT, per germline. This CDR3 has 16 amino acids. The DNA for the CDR3 is TGTGCCAGCAGTGAAGGGTCTGGGGGCAGGTACTACGAGCAGTACTTC. This sequence encodes CASSEGSGGRYYEQYF.

V gene TRBV28 combines with J gene TRBJ1-2, with D tentatively TRBD1 (5 bases). V was shortened by 10 bases and J by 8 bases, with 17 bases between the two germline ends. The V gene's germline CDR1 is MDHEN and CDR2 SYDVKM. The CDR3 sequence is 12 residues long. The CDR3 nucleotides read TGTGCCATACGGGGGGGATCGAAAGGCTACACCTTC. Translated: CAIRGGSKGYTF.

The rearrangement links TRBV5-1 to TRBJ2-7, with 7 bases aligning to TRBD1. The V segment lost 4 bases and the J segment 2 bases; nucleotides outside the gene matches: 9. Germline loops: CDR1 SGHRS, CDR2 YFSETQ. The CDR3 is 15 amino acids. CDR3: CASSPTGTETYEQYF. The CDR3 nucleotides are TGCGCCAGCAGCCCCACCGGGACAGAGACCTACGAGCAGTACTTC.

The table lists this clone with a few counts. The chain recombines TRBV5-1 with TRBJ2-1, with 14 bases aligning to TRBD2. The CDR3 length is 15 residues. Germline-derived CDR1 and CDR2 are SGHRS and YFSETQ. The V gene end was trimmed by 4 bases and the J gene end by 8 bases; junction bases not matched to a gene: 5. As DNA, the CDR3 is TGCGCCAGCAGCCCCGGACTAGCGGGGGGACATGAGCAGTTCTTC. Translating gives CASSPGLAGGHEQFF.

The chain joins TRBV4-1 to TRBJ1-1; maybe TRBD1 (5 bases). The CDR3 totals 14 residues. Trimming cost V 1 base and J 1 base, with 7 bases left between them. Looked up from germline, CDR1 is MGHRA and CDR2 is YSYEKL. The CDR3, as DNA: TGCGCCAGCAGCCAAGCTGACAGGAACACTGAAGCTTTCTTT. Its translation: CASSQADRNTEAFF.

The gene calls are TRBV10-3 and TRBJ2-2, with D unclear. V shed 7 bases and J shed 0 bases, with 9 bases lying between them. The CDR3 length is 14 residues. Germline CDR1 and CDR2: ENHRY and SYGVKD. CDR3 DNA sequence: TGTGCCATCATGGCCGGTACGAACACCGGGGAGCTGTTTTTT. This sequence encodes CAIMAGTNTGELFF.

This clone was counted once. This chain connects TRBV28 to TRBJ2-5, with 8 bases matching TRBD1. CDR3 length equals 15 residues. Germline assignment: CDR1 MDHEN and CDR2 SYDVKM. The V gene end was trimmed by 5 bases and the J gene end by 5 bases; junction bases not matched to a gene: 10. The CDR3 DNA reads as TGTGCCAGCAGTGCCCACCAGGGGGCGCGCGAGACCCAGTACTTC. Translated, it gives CASSAHQGARETQYF. The full variable domain, in which reference TRBV28 and TRBJ2-5 provide the parts outside the CDR3, is DVKVTQSSRYLVKRTGEKVFLECVQDMDHENMFWYRQDPGLGLRLIYFSYDVKMKEKGDIPEGYSVSREKKERFSLILESASTNQTSMYLCASSAHQGARETQYFGPGTRLLVL.

The V call is TRBV2, the J call TRBJ1-5, with TRBD1 matching over 10 bases. Germline V CDR1 and CDR2: SNHLY, FYNNEI. Trimming took 3 bases from V and 5 from J; bases not matched to a gene: 1. This CDR3 is built from 14 residues. The CDR3 protein is CASSEDRGYQPQHF. The CDR3 bases are TGTGCCAGCAGTGAGGACAGGGGGTATCAGCCCCAGCATTTT.

The count of this clone is one. The chain couples TRBV19 to TRBJ1-1; maybe TRBD1 (6 bases). The CDR3 is made up of 15 amino acids. Per germline, CDR1 LNHDA and CDR2 SQIVND (reference sequence). V was shortened by 3 bases and J by 4 bases, with 15 bases between the two germline ends. The DNA for the CDR3 is TGTGCCAGTAGTATTACGCAGGGGCGCGGCACTGAAGCTTTCTTT. As protein: CASSITQGRGTEAFF.

V gene TRBV6-5 combines with J gene TRBJ1-6, with unresolved D. The CDR3 consists of 15 residues. V was clipped by 6 bases and J by 4 bases, with 13 bases between them. The germline gives CDR1 MNHEY, CDR2 SVGAGI. The CDR3 protein is CASSSPGLYNSPLHF. Written as DNA, the CDR3 is TGTGCCAGCAGCTCACCCGGGCTTTATAATTCACCCCTCCACTTT.

This sequence joins TRBV4-2 and TRBJ1-2, with 7 bases lining up with TRBD1. In germline, CDR1 is LGHNA, CDR2 YNFKEQ. The CDR3 is made up of 15 amino acids. V gave up 0 bases and J gave up 3 bases; unmatched junction bases: 4. The CDR3 coding sequence is TGTGCCAGCAGCCAAGAAGGGGGCAGGGACTATGGCTACACCTTC. Translated: CASSQEGGRDYGYTF.

The chain is built from TRBV28 and TRBJ1-2; D uncertain. The CDR3 is made up of 11 amino acids. The V gene lost 4 bases and the J gene lost 7 bases, with 7 bases spanning the gap. Germline assignment: CDR1 MDHEN and CDR2 SYDVKM. The CDR3 protein is CASSYSFGYTF. As DNA, the CDR3 is TGTGCCAGCAGTTACAGCTTTGGCTACACCTTC.